This T cell receptor beta chain was profiled in a study of CD8 T cells in ankylosing spondylitis. Whole-study findings and limits: Several highly homologous variants formed a TCR beta motif that appeared characteristic of ankylosing spondylitis blood. Clones linked to disease, bearing a CD8+ phenotype, were relatively rare in peripheral blood. Significant enrichment of disease-linked clones was reported in matched ankylosing spondylitis synovial fluid.

It was by quantitative 5'-RACE with molecular barcodes that TCR beta libraries were made. TCRdb ran MiXCR on the 5' RACE reads and lists one entry per CDR3 protein. This sample has just under 350,000 distinct CDR3 sequences, with approximately 15% found just once. This clonotype was observed at least ten times. Antigen unknown. The CDR3 runs 19 residues. In germline, CDR1 is SGHAT, CDR2 FQDESV (reference sequence). V gave up 7 bases and J gave up 1 base, with 28 bases separating them. The rearrangement uses TRBV11-1 and TRBJ1-1; no firm D call. This TCR derives from a male donor with ankylosing spondylitis or in good health (not recorded which). The sequenced sample was blood, either unsorted or a sorted T cell fraction (not recorded which). CDR3 DNA: TGTGCCAGCACCCCCGCCGAGTCCACCGTCCTTCTGAGGAACACTGAAGCTTTCTTT. It specifies CASTPAESTVLLRNTEAFF. The whole variable domain, remainder taken from reference TRBV11-1 and TRBJ1-1, is EAEVAQSPRYKITEKSQAVAFWCDPISGHATLYWYRQILGQGPELLVQFQDESVVDDSQLPKDRFSAERLKGVDSTLKIQPAELGDSAMYLCASTPAESTVLLRNTEAFFGQGTRLTVV.